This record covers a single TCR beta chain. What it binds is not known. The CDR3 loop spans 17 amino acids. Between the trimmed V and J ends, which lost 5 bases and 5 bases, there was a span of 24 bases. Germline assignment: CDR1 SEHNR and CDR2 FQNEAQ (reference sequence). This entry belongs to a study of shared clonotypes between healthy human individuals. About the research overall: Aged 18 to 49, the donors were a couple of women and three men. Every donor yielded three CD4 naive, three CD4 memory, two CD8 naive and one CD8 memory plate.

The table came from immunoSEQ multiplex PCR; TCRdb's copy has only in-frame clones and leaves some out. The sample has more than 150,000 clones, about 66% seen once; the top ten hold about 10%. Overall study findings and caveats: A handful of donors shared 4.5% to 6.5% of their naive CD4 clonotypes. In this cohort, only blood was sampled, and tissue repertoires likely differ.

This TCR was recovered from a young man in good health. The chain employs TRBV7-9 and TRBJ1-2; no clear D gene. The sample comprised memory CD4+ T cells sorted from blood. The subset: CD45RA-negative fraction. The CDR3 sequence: CASSPPHKLLVGYGYTF. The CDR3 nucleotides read TGTGCCAGCAGCCCCCCGCACAAGCTCCTGGTAGGGTATGGCTACACCTTC.